This TCR beta chain derives from a study of cytomegalovirus exposure and HLA in healthy donors. This CDR3 comprises 12 residues. Trimming removed 0 bases at V and 11 bases at J, with 8 bases between. Germline CDR1 and CDR2: MNHEY and SVGAGI. Only a few counts were recorded for this clone. What it binds is unknown. It was with 60 Vbeta and 13 Jbeta primers that the PCR ran. Assay: immunoSEQ multiplex PCR; the TCRdb copy retains only in-frame clones and omits some. This table holds 110,000 or so clones, about four fifths found once. Findings of the study overall: Most subjects had HLA-A and HLA-B alleles reportedly predicted accurately by TCR beta sequences.

The chain combines TRBV6-5 with TRBJ2-1, with D perhaps TRBD1 (5 bases). The clonotype was recovered from a woman younger than 35 in good health and CMV-seronegative. The sequenced material came from PBMCs. The CDR3 spells CASSYSTDKQFF. Written as DNA, the CDR3 is TGTGCCAGCAGTTACTCGACAGATAAGCAGTTCTTC.